This TCR beta chain was recorded in a study of blood T cell repertoires in COVID-19. Study-wide background: The United States, Italy and Spain supplied acute and convalescent COVID-19 samples. Sources were T cells, B-cell-depleted T cells, or PBMCs; the material itself was cDNA or gDNA.

In the authors' workflow: Using reference gene primer amplification, nucleated cell counts were estimated. Sequenced by immunoSEQ multiplex PCR; TCRdb stores in-frame clones only, minus some. The V and J calls and the clone size are those of that table, but D and trimming were determined from the DNA. Of some 200,000 clones in the sample, less than 90% were seen once. The CDR3 runs to 12 residues. Trimming pared 6 bases from V and 1 base from J, leaving 7 bases between. Germline-derived CDR1 and CDR2 are MNHEY and SVGAGI. This sequence originates from a woman between 45 and 60 years old with acute or convalescent COVID-19. The sample taken for sequencing was peripheral blood. V and J are TRBV6-5 and TRBJ2-7; D is uncertain. The CDR3 bases are TGTGCCAGCAGCCTCCGTTCCTACGAGCAGTACTTC. Residues: CASSLRSYEQYF.